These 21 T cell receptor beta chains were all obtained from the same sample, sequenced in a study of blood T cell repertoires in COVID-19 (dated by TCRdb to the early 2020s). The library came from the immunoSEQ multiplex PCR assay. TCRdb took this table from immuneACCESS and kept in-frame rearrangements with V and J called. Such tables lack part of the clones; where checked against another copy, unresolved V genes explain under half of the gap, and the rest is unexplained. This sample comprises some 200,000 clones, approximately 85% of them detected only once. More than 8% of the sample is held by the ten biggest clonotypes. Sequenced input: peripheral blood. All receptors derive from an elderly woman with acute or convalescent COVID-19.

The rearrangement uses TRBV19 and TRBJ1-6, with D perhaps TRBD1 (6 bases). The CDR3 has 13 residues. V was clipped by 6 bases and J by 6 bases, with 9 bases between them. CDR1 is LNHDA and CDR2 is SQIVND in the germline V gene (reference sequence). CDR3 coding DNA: TGTGCCAGTAGGGACAGTGGTAATTCACCCCTCCACTTT. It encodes CASRDSGNSPLHF.

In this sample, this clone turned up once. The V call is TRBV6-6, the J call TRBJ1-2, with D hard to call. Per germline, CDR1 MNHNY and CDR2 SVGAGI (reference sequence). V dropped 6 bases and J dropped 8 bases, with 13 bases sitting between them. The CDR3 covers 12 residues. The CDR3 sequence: CASSPEGYGYTF. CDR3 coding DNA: TGTGCCAGCAGCCCAGAGGGTTACGGCTACACCTTC.

In DNA form, the CDR3 reads TGTGCCAGCTCACCAGAGACAGGGGGTTGGCACGAGCAGTACTTC. It is translated as CASSPETGGWHEQYF. V usage is TRBV18 and J usage is TRBJ2-7, with TRBD1 matching over 9 bases. The CDR3 is 15 amino acids. Per the germline V gene, CDR1 is KGHSH and CDR2 is LQKENI. V trimming: 2 bases; J trimming: 5 bases; junction bases outside the gene matches: 7.

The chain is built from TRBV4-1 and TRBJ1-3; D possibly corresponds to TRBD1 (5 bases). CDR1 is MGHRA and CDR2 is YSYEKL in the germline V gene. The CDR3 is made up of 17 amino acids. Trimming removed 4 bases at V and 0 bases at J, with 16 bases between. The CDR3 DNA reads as TGCGCCAGCAGCCGGGAGGTGACAGTTCACTCTGGAAACACCATATATTTT. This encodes CASSREVTVHSGNTIYF.

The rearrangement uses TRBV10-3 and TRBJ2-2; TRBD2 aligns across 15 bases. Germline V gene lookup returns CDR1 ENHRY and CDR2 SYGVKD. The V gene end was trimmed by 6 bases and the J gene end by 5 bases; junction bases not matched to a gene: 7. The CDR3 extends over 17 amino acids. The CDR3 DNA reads TGTGCCATCAGGCTGGGACTAGCGGGAGGTGGTACCGGGGAGCTGTTTTTT. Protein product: CAIRLGLAGGGTGELFF.

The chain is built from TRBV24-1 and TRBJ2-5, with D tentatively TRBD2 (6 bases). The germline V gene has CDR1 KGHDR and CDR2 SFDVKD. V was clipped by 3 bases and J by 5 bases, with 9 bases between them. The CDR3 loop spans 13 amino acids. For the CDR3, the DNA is TGTGCCACCAGTGATCCTCGGGGGGAGACCCAGTACTTC. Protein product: CATSDPRGETQYF.

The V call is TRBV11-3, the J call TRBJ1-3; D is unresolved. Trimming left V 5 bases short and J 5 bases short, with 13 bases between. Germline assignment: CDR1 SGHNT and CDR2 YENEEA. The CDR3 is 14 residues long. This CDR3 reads CASSPGRDRNTIYF. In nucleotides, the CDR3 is TGTGCCAGCAGCCCGGGGAGGGATCGAAACACCATATATTTT.

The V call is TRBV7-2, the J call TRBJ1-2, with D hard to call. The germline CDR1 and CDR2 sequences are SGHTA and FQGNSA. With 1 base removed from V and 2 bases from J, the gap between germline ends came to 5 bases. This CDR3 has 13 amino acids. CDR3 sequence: CASSLEQNYGYTF. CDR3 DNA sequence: TGTGCCAGCAGCTTAGAACAGAACTATGGCTACACCTTC.

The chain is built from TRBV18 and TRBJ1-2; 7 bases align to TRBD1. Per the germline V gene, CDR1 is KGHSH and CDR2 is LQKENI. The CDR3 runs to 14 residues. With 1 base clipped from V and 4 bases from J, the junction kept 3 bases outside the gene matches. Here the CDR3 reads CASSPLDRSYGYTF. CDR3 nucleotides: TGTGCCAGCTCACCACTGGACAGGAGCTATGGCTACACCTTC.

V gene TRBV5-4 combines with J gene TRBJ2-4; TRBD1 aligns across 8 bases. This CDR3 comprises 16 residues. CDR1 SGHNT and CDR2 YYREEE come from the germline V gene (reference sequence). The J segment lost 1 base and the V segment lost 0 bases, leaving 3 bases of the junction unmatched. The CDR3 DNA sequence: TGTGCCAGCAGCTTGGGAGGGGACAGGGCCAAAAACATTCAGTACTTC. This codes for CASSLGGDRAKNIQYF. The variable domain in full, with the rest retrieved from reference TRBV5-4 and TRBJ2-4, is ETGVTQSPTHLIKTRGQQVTLRCSSQSGHNTVSWYQQALGQGPQFIFQYYREEENGRGNFPPRFSGLQFPNYSSELNVNALELDDSALYLCASSLGGDRAKNIQYFGAGTRLSVL.

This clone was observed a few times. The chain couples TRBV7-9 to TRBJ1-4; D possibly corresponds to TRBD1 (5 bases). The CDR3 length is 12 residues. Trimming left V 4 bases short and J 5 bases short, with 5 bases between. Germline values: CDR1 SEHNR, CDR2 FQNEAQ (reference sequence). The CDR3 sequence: CASSWGNEKLFF. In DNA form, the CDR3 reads TGTGCCAGCAGCTGGGGCAATGAAAAACTGTTTTTT. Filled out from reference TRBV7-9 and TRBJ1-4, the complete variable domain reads DTGVSQNPRHKITKRGQNVTFRCDPISEHNRLYWYRQTLGQGPEFLTYFQNEAQLEKSRLLSDRFSAERPKGSFSTLEIQRTEQGDSAMYLCASSWGNEKLFFGSGTQLSVL.

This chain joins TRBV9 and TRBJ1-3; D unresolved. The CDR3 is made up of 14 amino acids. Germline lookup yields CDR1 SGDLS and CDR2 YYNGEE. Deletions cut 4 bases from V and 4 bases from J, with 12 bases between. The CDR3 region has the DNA TGTGCCAGCAGCCCATCTATTTCGGGAAACACCATATATTTT. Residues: CASSPSISGNTIYF.

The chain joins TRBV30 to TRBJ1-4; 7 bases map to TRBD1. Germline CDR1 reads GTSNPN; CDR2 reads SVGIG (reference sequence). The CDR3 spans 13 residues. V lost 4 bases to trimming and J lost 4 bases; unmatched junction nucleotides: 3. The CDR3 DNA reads TGTGCCTGGAAACGGGACAGTAATGAAAAACTGTTTTTT. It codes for CAWKRDSNEKLFF.

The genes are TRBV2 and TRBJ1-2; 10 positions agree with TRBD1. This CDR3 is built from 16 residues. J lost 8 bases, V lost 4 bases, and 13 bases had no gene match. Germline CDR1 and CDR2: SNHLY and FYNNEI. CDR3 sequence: CASSVPSGTGVGGYTF. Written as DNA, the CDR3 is TGTGCCAGCAGTGTGCCCTCCGGGACAGGGGTTGGGGGCTACACCTTC.

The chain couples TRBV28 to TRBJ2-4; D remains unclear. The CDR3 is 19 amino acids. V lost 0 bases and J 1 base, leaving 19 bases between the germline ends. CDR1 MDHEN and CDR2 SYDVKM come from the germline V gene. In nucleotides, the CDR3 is TGTGCCAGCAGTTTATGGGCCCGTGACACTTCATGGGCCAAAAACATTCAGTACTTC. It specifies CASSLWARDTSWAKNIQYF.

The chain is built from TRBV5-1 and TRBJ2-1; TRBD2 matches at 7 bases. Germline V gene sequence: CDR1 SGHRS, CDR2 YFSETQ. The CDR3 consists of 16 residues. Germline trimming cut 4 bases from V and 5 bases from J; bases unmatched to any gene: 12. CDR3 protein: CASSPPRSGKNNEQFF. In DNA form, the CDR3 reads TGCGCCAGCAGCCCGCCCCGGAGCGGGAAGAACAATGAGCAGTTCTTC.

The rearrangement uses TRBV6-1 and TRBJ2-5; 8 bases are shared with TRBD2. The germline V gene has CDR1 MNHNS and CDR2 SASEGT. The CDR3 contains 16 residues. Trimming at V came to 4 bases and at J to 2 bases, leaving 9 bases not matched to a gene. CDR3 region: CASSATFGGAQETQYF. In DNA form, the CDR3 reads TGTGCCAGCAGTGCTACTTTCGGGGGGGCACAAGAGACCCAGTACTTC.

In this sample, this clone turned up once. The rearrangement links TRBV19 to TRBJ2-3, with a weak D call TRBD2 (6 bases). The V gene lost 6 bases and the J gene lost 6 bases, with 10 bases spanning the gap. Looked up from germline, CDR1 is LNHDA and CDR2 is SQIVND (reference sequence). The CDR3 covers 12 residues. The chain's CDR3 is CASRGRGDTQYF. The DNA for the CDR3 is TGTGCCAGTAGAGGCCGGGGGGATACGCAGTATTTT.

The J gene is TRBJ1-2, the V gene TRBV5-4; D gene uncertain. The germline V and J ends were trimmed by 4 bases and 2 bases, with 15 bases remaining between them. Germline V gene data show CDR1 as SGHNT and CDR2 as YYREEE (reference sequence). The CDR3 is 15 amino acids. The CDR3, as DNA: TGTGCCAGCAGCCGTCCTGCATGGGAGAACTATGGCTACACCTTC. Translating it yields CASSRPAWENYGYTF.

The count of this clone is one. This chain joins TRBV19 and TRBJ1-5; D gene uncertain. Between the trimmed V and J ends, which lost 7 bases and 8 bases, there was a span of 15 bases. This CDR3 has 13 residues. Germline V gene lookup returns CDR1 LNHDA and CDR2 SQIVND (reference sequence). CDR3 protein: CASTPGGREPQHF. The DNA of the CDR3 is TGTGCCAGTACCCCTGGAGGGAGGGAGCCCCAGCATTTT. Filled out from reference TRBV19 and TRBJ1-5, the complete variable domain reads DGGITQSPKYLFRKEGQNVTLSCEQNLNHDAMYWYRQDPGQGLRLIYYSQIVNDFQKGDIAEGYSVSREKKESFPLTVTSAQKNPTAFYLCASTPGGREPQHFGDGTRLSIL.

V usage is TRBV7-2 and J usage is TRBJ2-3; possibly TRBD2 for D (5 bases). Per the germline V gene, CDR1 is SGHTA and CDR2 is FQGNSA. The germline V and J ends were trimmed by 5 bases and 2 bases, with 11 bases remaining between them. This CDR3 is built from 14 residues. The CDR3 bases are TGTGCCAGCAGCCCCCAGCGGACCACAGATACGCAGTATTTT. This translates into CASSPQRTTDTQYF.